These T cell receptor beta chains were read from a single sample in a study of shared clonotypes between healthy human individuals. Clones were sequenced by immunoSEQ multiplex PCR, and TCRdb holds only the in-frame ones, with some missing. Here the sample spans 450,000 to 600,000 clones, around 74% being singletons. Sequenced sample: PBMCs. The receptors come from a middle-aged woman in good health. Some clones in this sample may be carry-over from other donors' samples. CDR3s include the opening cysteine and the closing phenylalanine or tryptophan. The order of the fields is CDR3 DNA, CDR3 protein, clone size, J gene, V gene, D gene. D genes are given only for firm matches. Clone sizes are given selectively: once, few, many, or a class where the clone is expanded.

cdr3_nt: TGTGCCAGCAGCCAAGATCTTCGGGGCGGTACTGAAGCTTTCTTT; cdr3_aa: CASSQDLRGGTEAFF; clone_size: NA; j_call: TRBJ1-1; v_call: TRBV4-2; d_call: NA
cdr3_nt: TGTGCCAGCACACGAGGACAGTCAACTAATGAAAAACTGTTTTTT; cdr3_aa: CASTRGQSTNEKLFF; clone_size: NA; j_call: TRBJ1-4; v_call: TRBV6-1; d_call: NA
cdr3_nt: TGCGCCAGCAGTCCAAGGTCCCTCGACAGCCATCAGCCCCAGCATTTT; cdr3_aa: CASSPRSLDSHQPQHF; clone_size: NA; j_call: TRBJ1-5; v_call: TRBV4-1; d_call: NA
cdr3_nt: TGTGCCAGCAGCTTAAGGGTACTAGGGGGTGGCACAGATACGCAGTATTTT; cdr3_aa: CASSLRVLGGGTDTQYF; clone_size: NA; j_call: TRBJ2-3; v_call: TRBV7-6; d_call: NA
cdr3_nt: TGTGCCAGCAGCTTAGCGGGAGGGGAGCGGACCGGGGAGCTGTTTTTT; cdr3_aa: CASSLAGGERTGELFF; clone_size: NA; j_call: TRBJ2-2; v_call: TRBV7-3; d_call: TRBD2
cdr3_nt: TGCGCCAGCAGCTTGGGCGGGGACCCTGAAGCTTTCTTT; cdr3_aa: CASSLGGDPEAFF; clone_size: NA; j_call: TRBJ1-1; v_call: TRBV5-1; d_call: NA
cdr3_nt: TGTGCCAGCAGCTTAGGACTAAGCTCCTACAATGAGCAGTTCTTC; cdr3_aa: CASSLGLSSYNEQFF; clone_size: NA; j_call: TRBJ2-1; v_call: TRBV7-3; d_call: NA
cdr3_nt: TGTGCCAGCAGCTCCCCGGGACTAGCGGGTATATCTGCAGAGACCCAGTACTTC; cdr3_aa: CASSSPGLAGISAETQYF; clone_size: NA; j_call: TRBJ2-5; v_call: TRBV7-2; d_call: TRBD2
cdr3_nt: TGTGCCAGCAGCGTCAGGGACGGCTATGGCTACACCTTC; cdr3_aa: CASSVRDGYGYTF; clone_size: NA; j_call: TRBJ1-2; v_call: TRBV9; d_call: NA
cdr3_nt: TGTGCCAGCAGCTGGGACCAGGGATACGAGCAGTACTTC; cdr3_aa: CASSWDQGYEQYF; clone_size: NA; j_call: TRBJ2-7; v_call: TRBV6-5; d_call: NA
cdr3_nt: TGTGCCAGCAGCGTAGCTTCTGGCGGGCCGTACCAAGAGACCCAGTACTTC; cdr3_aa: CASSVASGGPYQETQYF; clone_size: NA; j_call: TRBJ2-5; v_call: TRBV9; d_call: NA
cdr3_nt: TGTGCCAGCAGCTTAGCAGGGACTAGCGTCACCACAGATACGCAGTATTTT; cdr3_aa: CASSLAGTSVTTDTQYF; clone_size: NA; j_call: TRBJ2-3; v_call: TRBV11-2; d_call: TRBD2
cdr3_nt: TGTGAAAGAATCGACAGGGAACACAATCAGCCCCAGCATTTT; cdr3_aa: CERIDREHNQPQHF; clone_size: NA; j_call: TRBJ1-5; v_call: TRBV21-1; d_call: NA
cdr3_nt: TGTGCCAGCAGTGAAGGCTGGACTCCTGCTAGCACAGATACGCAGTATTTT; cdr3_aa: CASSEGWTPASTDTQYF; clone_size: NA; j_call: TRBJ2-3; v_call: TRBV2; d_call: NA
cdr3_nt: TGTGCCAGCTCACCACCGCTAGCCCTTAACACCGGGGAGCTGTTTTTT; cdr3_aa: CASSPPLALNTGELFF; clone_size: once; j_call: TRBJ2-2; v_call: TRBV18; d_call: NA
cdr3_nt: TGTGCCAGTAGTACCCCAGGGGGAGGGACCAGGGAGACCCAGTACTTC; cdr3_aa: CASSTPGGGTRETQYF; clone_size: NA; j_call: TRBJ2-5; v_call: TRBV19; d_call: NA
cdr3_nt: TGTGCCAGCAGCCCGGGACTAGCGGGAGGGGCCCCCTACGAGCAGTACTTC; cdr3_aa: CASSPGLAGGAPYEQYF; clone_size: few; j_call: TRBJ2-7; v_call: TRBV11-1; d_call: TRBD2
cdr3_nt: TGTGCCAGCGAGGGGGAAAAAGAGACCCAGTACTTC; cdr3_aa: CASEGEKETQYF; clone_size: NA; j_call: TRBJ2-5; v_call: TRBV7-9; d_call: NA
cdr3_nt: TGTGCCAGCAGCTTAGGGGGACAGGCAGCCGAGCAGTACTTC; cdr3_aa: CASSLGGQAAEQYF; clone_size: few; j_call: TRBJ2-7; v_call: TRBV7-9; d_call: TRBD1
cdr3_nt: TGTGCCAGCACCCTAAACTCGCCCGAAGCTTTCTTT; cdr3_aa: CASTLNSPEAFF; clone_size: NA; j_call: TRBJ1-1; v_call: TRBV28; d_call: NA
cdr3_nt: TGTGCCAGCAGGTTGACAAACCAAGAGACCCAGTACTTC; cdr3_aa: CASRLTNQETQYF; clone_size: NA; j_call: TRBJ2-5; v_call: TRBV2; d_call: NA
cdr3_nt: TGTGCCACCAGCCGGTTCGAACAGGGTGGGAAAGAGCAGTTCTTC; cdr3_aa: CATSRFEQGGKEQFF; clone_size: NA; j_call: TRBJ2-1; v_call: TRBV15; d_call: NA
cdr3_nt: TGTGCCAGCAGCTTAGAATTTGGAACGAGCTACGAGCAGTACTTC; cdr3_aa: CASSLEFGTSYEQYF; clone_size: NA; j_call: TRBJ2-7; v_call: TRBV7-2; d_call: NA
cdr3_nt: TGTGCCAGTAGCCCTAGCGGGAGGGACACCGGGGAGCTGTTTTTT; cdr3_aa: CASSPSGRDTGELFF; clone_size: NA; j_call: TRBJ2-2; v_call: TRBV19; d_call: TRBD2
cdr3_nt: TGCGCCAGCAGCTTGGCCAGCAGAAAAGAGACCCAGTACTTC; cdr3_aa: CASSLASRKETQYF; clone_size: NA; j_call: TRBJ2-5; v_call: TRBV5-1; d_call: NA
cdr3_nt: TGTGCCAGCAGTTACCGGGGATCGAACACCGGGGAGCTGTTTTTT; cdr3_aa: CASSYRGSNTGELFF; clone_size: once; j_call: TRBJ2-2; v_call: TRBV6-5; d_call: NA
cdr3_nt: TGTGCCACCCAGACAGGCGACACCGAGCAGTACTTC; cdr3_aa: CATQTGDTEQYF; clone_size: NA; j_call: TRBJ2-7; v_call: TRBV2; d_call: NA
cdr3_nt: TGCAGCGTTGTGGAGCTCTGGGGCTACGAGCAGTACTTC; cdr3_aa: CSVVELWGYEQYF; clone_size: NA; j_call: TRBJ2-7; v_call: TRBV29-1; d_call: NA
cdr3_nt: TGTGCCACCAGCAGAGAAATGTGGGATCCTAGCACAGATACGCAGTATTTT; cdr3_aa: CATSREMWDPSTDTQYF; clone_size: few; j_call: TRBJ2-3; v_call: TRBV15; d_call: NA
cdr3_nt: TGTGCCAGCACGAGGGATGAAAAACTGTTTTTT; cdr3_aa: CASTRDEKLFF; clone_size: few; j_call: TRBJ1-4; v_call: TRBV28; d_call: NA
cdr3_nt: TGTGCCAGCAGCTCCCCTTTGAACACCGGGGAGCTGTTTTTT; cdr3_aa: CASSSPLNTGELFF; clone_size: NA; j_call: TRBJ2-2; v_call: TRBV5-5; d_call: NA
cdr3_nt: TGTGCCAGCAGTTCCTCGGACTTATTCAATGAGCAGTTCTTC; cdr3_aa: CASSSSDLFNEQFF; clone_size: NA; j_call: TRBJ2-1; v_call: TRBV6-5; d_call: NA
cdr3_nt: TGTGCCAGCTCACCACTCACCGGAGTTAACAATGAGCAGTTCTTC; cdr3_aa: CASSPLTGVNNEQFF; clone_size: NA; j_call: TRBJ2-1; v_call: TRBV18; d_call: NA
cdr3_nt: TGTGCCAGCAGCTCTGGGACACCTTCCTACGAGCAGTACTTC; cdr3_aa: CASSSGTPSYEQYF; clone_size: many; j_call: TRBJ2-7; v_call: TRBV13; d_call: NA
cdr3_nt: TGTGCCAGCAGCTTTTTACAGGAGGAATATGGCTACACCTTC; cdr3_aa: CASSFLQEEYGYTF; clone_size: NA; j_call: TRBJ1-2; v_call: TRBV7-9; d_call: NA
cdr3_nt: TGTGCCAGTAGTCTGCACTCTGGGGCCAACGTCCTGACTTTC; cdr3_aa: CASSLHSGANVLTF; clone_size: NA; j_call: TRBJ2-6; v_call: TRBV19; d_call: NA
cdr3_nt: TGTGCCAGCAGAACTGGCGGGGGGGCGAATCATTTCGGGCAGTTCTTC; cdr3_aa: CASRTGGGANHFGQFF; clone_size: NA; j_call: TRBJ2-1; v_call: TRBV5-4; d_call: TRBD2
cdr3_nt: TGTGCCAGCAGCAGGGAATTTGGTGGTAGCAATCAGCCCCAGCATTTT; cdr3_aa: CASSREFGGSNQPQHF; clone_size: NA; j_call: TRBJ1-5; v_call: TRBV28; d_call: NA
cdr3_nt: TGTGCCAGTAGTCCTACAGTTCCAAACACTGAAGCTTTCTTT; cdr3_aa: CASSPTVPNTEAFF; clone_size: NA; j_call: TRBJ1-1; v_call: TRBV19; d_call: NA
cdr3_nt: TGTGCCAGTAGGCGCAGCGGGGGCTACAATGAGCAGTTCTTC; cdr3_aa: CASRRSGGYNEQFF; clone_size: NA; j_call: TRBJ2-1; v_call: TRBV19; d_call: TRBD2
cdr3_nt: TGCGCCAGCAGCTTAAACCCGGGACAGAAGAATCAGCCCCAGCATTTT; cdr3_aa: CASSLNPGQKNQPQHF; clone_size: NA; j_call: TRBJ1-5; v_call: TRBV5-1; d_call: TRBD1
cdr3_nt: TGTGCCACCAGCAGAGACAGGGGGACTCAGGGGCAGCATTTT; cdr3_aa: CATSRDRGTQGQHF; clone_size: few; j_call: TRBJ1-5; v_call: TRBV15; d_call: TRBD1
cdr3_nt: TGTGCCAGCAGCGTCGGGGGGAGGGATGAAAAACTGTTTTTT; cdr3_aa: CASSVGGRDEKLFF; clone_size: NA; j_call: TRBJ1-4; v_call: TRBV9; d_call: NA
cdr3_nt: TGCGCCAGCAGCGAGACAGGGGGACAAGAGACCCAGTACTTC; cdr3_aa: CASSETGGQETQYF; clone_size: NA; j_call: TRBJ2-5; v_call: TRBV5-1; d_call: TRBD1